The 22 T cell receptor beta chains reported below all come from one sample, sequenced in a study of identical twins. MiXCR, run by TCRdb on the 5' RACE reads, gives a single entry per CDR3 protein. The sample consists of 500,000 to 700,000 distinct CDR3 sequences, roughly 7.2% of them appearing once. These data are also associated with another study on yellow fever vaccine responses in identical twins.

The sequencing input was PBMCs. All receptors derive from a woman younger than 30 in good health.

This clonotype appeared a few times. The V gene is TRBV29-1, the J gene TRBJ2-3; possibly TRBD2 for D (5 bases). V was clipped by 6 bases and J by 1 base, with 17 bases between them. Germline CDR1 reads SQVTM; CDR2 reads ANQGSEA. This CDR3 has 15 amino acids. The CDR3 reads CSVRGLSVGTDTQYF. The DNA of the CDR3 is TGCAGCGTCCGAGGGTTGAGCGTTGGCACAGATACGCAGTATTTT.

This clonotype was detected ten times or more. This chain connects TRBV14 to TRBJ2-1; TRBD1 aligns across 9 bases. This CDR3 is built from 13 residues. The germline V gene has CDR1 SGHDN and CDR2 FVKESK. V was clipped by 5 bases and J by 10 bases; unmatched bases: 6. The CDR3 coding sequence is TGTGCCAGCAGCACACAGGGGGCAGGGGAGCAGTTCTTC. This encodes CASSTQGAGEQFF.

This clonotype came up many times. The V call is TRBV12-3 or TRBV12-4, the J call TRBJ2-1; TRBD2 aligns across 8 bases. The CDR3 spans 16 residues. Trimming removed 6 bases from V and 0 bases from J; junction bases left unmatched: 7. CDR3 loop: CASRVMAGGSYNEQFF. The CDR3, as DNA: TGTGCCAGCAGGGTCATGGCGGGGGGCTCCTACAATGAGCAGTTCTTC.

This clonotype was counted only a few times. This chain joins TRBV12-3 or TRBV12-4 and TRBJ2-1; 12 positions agree with TRBD2. CDR3 length equals 17 residues. Trimming took 3 bases from V and 10 from J; bases not matched to a gene: 13. In nucleotides, the CDR3 is TGTGCCAGCAGTTTCGCGGGGACTAGCGGGCCCGTGCACGAGCAGTTCTTC. It codes for CASSFAGTSGPVHEQFF.

Notes on this clonotype: The junction departs from the called germline gene at one end, perhaps through a read error. J is TRBJ2-7 and V is TRBV20-1, with unresolved D. The CDR3 contains 12 residues. Germline CDR1 reads DFQATT; CDR2 reads SNEGSKA (reference sequence). The CDR3 DNA sequence: TGCAGCGCTAACGGTCCCGCCTACGAGCAGTACTTC. Translating it yields CSANGPAYEQYF.

This clonotype has more than one count but fewer than ten. The rearrangement uses TRBV28 and TRBJ1-3; D is perhaps TRBD1 (5 bases). There are 15 residues in the CDR3. V dropped 7 bases and J dropped 4 bases, with 17 bases sitting between them. Germline CDR1 MDHEN, CDR2 SYDVKM. This CDR3 reads CASNRGGVEGNTIYF. The CDR3 bases are TGTGCCAGCAACCGCGGGGGGGTTGAAGGAAACACCATATATTTT.

This clonotype was seen more than once but under ten times. The rearrangement joins TRBV9 to TRBJ2-7; D is perhaps TRBD1 or TRBD2 (5 bases each). CDR1 is SGDLS, CDR2 YYNGEE, per germline. V lost 0 bases, J lost 3 bases, and 10 bases lay in between. There are 14 residues in the CDR3. The CDR3 protein is CASSVGGVGYEQYF. The CDR3 bases are TGTGCCAGCAGCGTAGGAGGGGTTGGCTACGAGCAGTACTTC.

This clonotype came up a few times. The chain recombines TRBV10-3 with TRBJ2-7, with D tentatively TRBD1 or TRBD2 (5 bases each). V lost 10 bases, J lost 2 bases, and 30 bases lay in between. Germline V gives CDR1 ENHRY, CDR2 SYGVKD. This CDR3 is built from 18 residues. The CDR3 here is CATGKGFGRARATYEQYV. The CDR3 DNA reads TGTGCCACCGGGAAGGGGTTTGGAAGAGCCAGAGCAACCTACGAGCAGTACGTC.

Ten or more counts support this clonotype. The V call is TRBV5-1, the J call TRBJ2-1; 7 nucleotides line up with TRBD2. The CDR3 contains 14 residues. The V and J ends lost 0 bases and 5 bases, in that order; junction bases with no gene match: 2. Per the germline V gene, CDR1 is SGHRS and CDR2 is YFSETQ. This CDR3 reads CASSLEGRDNEQFF. The DNA for the CDR3 is TGCGCCAGCAGCTTGGAAGGGAGGGACAATGAGCAGTTCTTC.

V gene TRBV12-3 or TRBV12-4 combines with J gene TRBJ2-5, with 13 bases aligning to TRBD2. The ends lost 6 bases at V and 5 bases at J; junction bases unmatched: 6. The CDR3 runs 15 residues. The CDR3: CASSEGTSGTETQYF. The CDR3 coding sequence is TGTGCCAGCAGCGAGGGGACTAGCGGGACCGAGACCCAGTACTTC.

V and J are TRBV12-3 or TRBV12-4 and TRBJ1-6, with 9 bases fitting TRBD1. The V and J ends lost 6 bases and 10 bases, in that order; junction bases with no gene match: 7. The CDR3 has 14 residues. CDR3 amino acids: CASSLDRGGSPLHF. CDR3 in DNA: TGTGCCAGCAGCTTGGACAGGGGAGGGTCACCCCTCCACTTT.

This clonotype was observed at least ten times. This chain connects TRBV12-3 or TRBV12-4 to TRBJ2-1, with D perhaps matching TRBD1 (6 bases). Between the trimmed V and J ends, which lost 9 bases and 6 bases, there was a span of 21 bases. The CDR3 sequence is 15 residues long. The CDR3 loop is CASSRATGNLNEQFF. CDR3 sequence (DNA): TGTGCCAGTTCAAGGGCGACAGGAAACCTCAATGAGCAGTTCTTC.

The table lists this clonotype with many counts. The chain joins TRBV20-1 to TRBJ2-3; D unresolved. Germline V lookup: CDR1 DFQATT, CDR2 SNEGSKA (reference sequence). The CDR3 is 12 residues long. Trimming removed 3 bases at V and 2 bases at J, with 6 bases between. The CDR3 protein is CSARGFTDTQYF. The DNA of the CDR3 is TGCAGTGCTAGGGGTTTCACAGATACGCAGTATTTT.

This rearrangement joins TRBV7-3 to TRBJ2-1; 9 bases are a match to TRBD1. CDR1 and CDR2 (germline): SGHTA, FQGTGA. CDR3 length: 15 residues. The V and J ends lost 5 bases and 7 bases, in that order; junction bases with no gene match: 9. The DNA for the CDR3 is TGTGCCAGCAGCACTAGGACAGGGGTGTTTAATGAGCAGTTCTTC. It specifies CASSTRTGVFNEQFF. Full variable domain (missing parts from reference TRBV7-3 and TRBJ2-1): GAGVSQTPSNKVTEKGKYVELRCDPISGHTALYWYRQSLGQGPEFLIYFQGTGAADDSGLPNDRFFAVRPEGSVSTLKIQRTERGDSAVYLCASSTRTGVFNEQFFGPGTRLTVL.

This rearrangement joins TRBV19 to TRBJ2-1, with D perhaps matching TRBD1 (6 bases). The CDR3 extends over 19 amino acids. Germline CDR1 reads LNHDA; CDR2 reads SQIVND (reference sequence). Trimming cost V 2 bases and J 0 bases, with 20 bases left between them. CDR3 sequence reads: CASSIFSGTLSSSYNEQFF. The CDR3 DNA is TGTGCCAGTAGTATATTCAGTGGGACACTTTCGAGCTCCTACAATGAGCAGTTCTTC.

This clonotype has a count of ten or more. The rearrangement links TRBV18 to TRBJ2-7; 8 nucleotides agree with TRBD1. Germline CDR1 reads KGHSH; CDR2 reads LQKENI. The CDR3 totals 14 residues. V dropped 3 bases and J dropped 5; count of bases not matched to a gene: 6. CDR3 coding DNA: TGTGCCAGCTCACCCGGGACAGGTCAGGACGAGCAGTACTTC. As protein: CASSPGTGQDEQYF. The full variable domain, in which reference TRBV18 and TRBJ2-7 provide the parts outside the CDR3, is NAGVMQNPRHLVRRRGQEARLRCSPMKGHSHVYWYRQLPEEGLKFMVYLQKENIIDESGMPKERFSAEFPKEGPSILRIQQVVRGDSAAYFCASSPGTGQDEQYFGPGTRLTVT.

This chain connects TRBV6-6 to TRBJ2-5, with 7 bases identical to TRBD1. Germline-derived CDR1 and CDR2 are MNHNY and SVGAGI (reference sequence). The CDR3 is 13 amino acids. V was clipped by 6 bases and J by 4 bases; unmatched bases: 5. CDR3: CASRPTGVETQYF. The CDR3 DNA reads as TGTGCCAGCAGGCCTACAGGGGTAGAGACCCAGTACTTC.

This clonotype was counted a few times. The chain uses TRBV14 and TRBJ2-3; 7 bases are a match to TRBD2. The CDR3 extends over 14 amino acids. Trimming at V came to 0 bases and at J to 11 bases, leaving 8 bases not matched to a gene. Germline CDR1 and CDR2: SGHDN and FVKESK. CDR3 DNA: TGTGCCAGCAGCCAAGACGGGGGGTCTCCTAGGCAGTATTTT. It is translated as CASSQDGGSPRQYF.

This clonotype showed up many times. J is TRBJ1-1 and V is TRBV28, with a tentative D call TRBD1 (6 bases). With 3 bases removed from V and 3 bases from J, the gap between germline ends came to 11 bases. CDR1 MDHEN and CDR2 SYDVKM come from the germline V gene. The CDR3 is made up of 14 amino acids. The CDR3 region is CASSFVRGYTEAFF. The CDR3 nucleotides read TGTGCCAGCAGTTTTGTCAGGGGTTACACTGAAGCTTTCTTT.

This clonotype was counted a few times. The J gene is TRBJ2-3, the V gene TRBV11-2, with TRBD2 identical over 11 bases. Germline lookup yields CDR1 SGHAT and CDR2 FQNNGV. This CDR3 is built from 16 residues. V gave up 5 bases and J gave up 1 base; unmatched junction bases: 5. CDR3: CASSRLAGTGTDTQYF. CDR3 coding DNA: TGTGCCAGCAGCCGACTAGCGGGAACCGGCACAGATACGCAGTATTTT.

This clonotype turned up a few times. The gene calls are TRBV12-3 or TRBV12-4 and TRBJ2-7; the D gene is possibly TRBD2 (7 bases). The V gene lost 8 bases and the J gene lost 2 bases, with 13 bases spanning the gap. The CDR3 covers 13 residues. The CDR3 nucleotides read TGTGCCAGCGGTAGGGGGGGTCCCTACGAGCAGTACGTC. Protein sequence: CASGRGGPYEQYV.

Ten or more counts support this clonotype. CDR3 nucleotides: TGTGCCAGCAGTCCTAGGGGCTTAAATGAAAAACTGTTTTTT. Amino acids: CASSPRGLNEKLFF. The V call is TRBV12-3 or TRBV12-4, the J call TRBJ1-4, with D possibly matching TRBD1 (5 bases). V lost 5 bases and J 5 bases, leaving 12 bases between the germline ends. This CDR3 comprises 14 residues.